One and the same sample provided the 18 T cell receptor beta chains below, sequenced in a study of shared clonotypes between healthy human individuals. The assay was immunoSEQ multiplex PCR, and TCRdb's table has in-frame clones only and misses some. Altogether 190,000 or so clones are present, 65% to 70% being singletons, with the ten largest covering 10%. What was sequenced was memory CD4+ T cells sorted from blood. The sample's subset: CD45RA-negative fraction. These receptors were taken from a man younger than 40 in good health.

The chain couples TRBV6-6 to TRBJ1-1; no reliable D call. The V gene lost 7 bases and the J gene lost 5 bases, with 14 bases spanning the gap. The CDR3 contains 13 residues. CDR1 and CDR2 (germline): MNHNY, SVGAGI (reference sequence). CDR3 residues: CASNTNGETEAFF. CDR3 nucleotides: TGTGCCAGCAATACAAACGGAGAAACTGAAGCTTTCTTT.

The genes are TRBV5-5 and TRBJ2-1; TRBD2 aligns across 7 bases. J gave up 7 bases and V 0 bases, and 10 bases lay outside the gene matches. The CDR3 is 16 residues long. Per germline, CDR1 SGHKS and CDR2 YYEKEE (reference sequence). The CDR3 DNA is TGTGCCAGCAGCTTGGAGTGGCTAGCGGCAGGAAATGAGCAGTTCTTC. Residues: CASSLEWLAAGNEQFF.

The chain couples TRBV28 to TRBJ2-3; 12 bases are shared with TRBD2. V shed 5 bases and J 2 bases; nucleotides not matched to a gene: 2. CDR1 MDHEN and CDR2 SYDVKM come from the germline V gene. This CDR3 is built from 15 residues. This CDR3 is CASSTSGRYTDTQYF. CDR3 bases: TGTGCCAGCAGTACTAGCGGGAGGTACACAGATACGCAGTATTTT.

V is TRBV6-5 and J is TRBJ1-4, with 9 bases that match TRBD1. The CDR3 consists of 14 residues. Looked up from germline, CDR1 is MNHEY and CDR2 is SVGAGI. Losses at the gene ends were 6 bases for V and 5 bases for J; bases not matched to a gene: 4. The CDR3 nucleotides are TGTGCCAGCAGCAAAGACAGGGGGAATGAAAAACTGTTTTTT. This codes for CASSKDRGNEKLFF.

V is TRBV7-2 and J is TRBJ2-2; D perhaps matches TRBD1 (6 bases). The V end lost 2 bases, the J end lost 1 base, and 11 bases lay between the germline ends. The germline gives CDR1 SGHTA, CDR2 FQGNSA. The CDR3 is 16 amino acids. The CDR3 is CASSLFATGNTGELFF. The DNA of the CDR3 is TGTGCCAGCAGCTTATTTGCGACAGGGAACACCGGGGAGCTGTTTTTT.

This sequence joins TRBV5-1 and TRBJ2-3; 12 bases map to TRBD2. Per the germline V gene, CDR1 is SGHRS and CDR2 is YFSETQ. The CDR3 contains 17 residues. The V and J ends lost 3 bases and 4 bases, in that order; junction bases with no gene match: 9. The CDR3 protein is CASSWRPSGRESDTQYF. The CDR3 coding sequence is TGCGCCAGCAGCTGGCGGCCTAGCGGGAGGGAATCAGATACGCAGTATTTT.

V gene TRBV11-2 combines with J gene TRBJ2-7; D may be TRBD1 (6 bases). The V end lost 4 bases, the J end lost 0 bases, and 16 bases lay between the germline ends. The CDR3 is 16 amino acids. Looked up from germline, CDR1 is SGHAT and CDR2 is FQNNGV. DNA of the CDR3: TGTGCCAGCAGCTCCCTACGAGACAGGAGCTCCTACGAGCAGTACTTC. Residues: CASSSLRDRSSYEQYF.

This clone was observed a few times. This sequence joins TRBV5-4 and TRBJ2-5; 13 nucleotides line up with TRBD2. The length of the CDR3 is 16 residues. Germline V gene data show CDR1 as SGHNT and CDR2 as YYREEE (reference sequence). Germline trimming cut 3 bases from V and 4 bases from J; bases unmatched to any gene: 6. The CDR3 region has the DNA TGTGCCAGCAGCTCGGGGACTAGCGGGACATCAGAGACCCAGTACTTC. Amino acid sequence: CASSSGTSGTSETQYF.

The gene calls are TRBV6-5 and TRBJ1-1; D possibly corresponds to TRBD1 (6 bases). Germline values: CDR1 MNHEY, CDR2 SVGAGI. V was shortened by 5 bases and J by 3 bases, with 10 bases between the two germline ends. The CDR3 has 13 amino acids. The CDR3 sequence: CASSDYRDTEAFF. The CDR3 DNA follows: TGTGCCAGCAGTGACTACAGGGACACTGAAGCTTTCTTT.

This chain links TRBV11-1 with TRBJ2-7, with 7 bases lining up with TRBD2. Trimming removed 5 bases from V and 3 bases from J; junction bases left unmatched: 10. In germline, CDR1 is SGHAT, CDR2 FQDESV (reference sequence). CDR3 size: 15 residues. This chain's CDR3 is CASSPERGALYEQYF. The CDR3 DNA follows: TGTGCCAGCAGCCCCGAGCGGGGCGCCCTCTACGAGCAGTACTTC.

The J gene is TRBJ2-3, the V gene TRBV5-4; perhaps D is TRBD1 or TRBD2 (5 bases each). V was cut by 0 bases and J by 9 bases, with 14 bases left in between. Germline CDR1 reads SGHNT; CDR2 reads YYREEE (reference sequence). This CDR3 is built from 14 residues. CDR3 amino acids: CASSLAADGTTQYF. CDR3 sequence (DNA): TGTGCCAGCAGCTTGGCCGCCGATGGGACGACGCAGTATTTT.

This chain links TRBV20-1 with TRBJ1-5; D is uncertain. The CDR3 is 11 amino acids. Germline V lookup: CDR1 DFQATT, CDR2 SNEGSKA (reference sequence). V shed 0 bases and J shed 4 bases, with 1 base lying between them. CDR3 loop: CSARDNQPQHF. CDR3 sequence (DNA): TGCAGTGCTAGAGATAATCAGCCCCAGCATTTT.

This sequence joins TRBV6-1 and TRBJ1-2; no firm D call. This CDR3 is 12 amino acids long. The germline V gene encodes CDR1 MNHNS and CDR2 SASEGT. With 2 bases removed from V and 2 bases from J, the gap between germline ends came to 3 bases. CDR3 coding DNA: TGTGCCAGCAGTGAACAAAACTATGGCTACACCTTC. Amino acids: CASSEQNYGYTF.

This clone was counted a single time. The chain links TRBV18 to TRBJ2-1; D is perhaps TRBD2 (7 bases). The CDR3 sequence is 21 residues long. Germline loops: CDR1 KGHSH, CDR2 LQKENI. The V and J ends lost 4 bases and 3 bases respectively, with 31 bases between them. CDR3: CASSHINTGMAGVYGYNEQFF. CDR3 bases: TGTGCCAGCTCACACATTAACACAGGGATGGCGGGAGTCTATGGCTACAATGAGCAGTTCTTC.

The CDR3 DNA reads as TGTGCCAGCAGAGCGGGATCAGATACGCAGTATTTT. Translating gives CASRAGSDTQYF. The genes are TRBV2 and TRBJ2-3; 7 nucleotides match TRBD2. Germline loops: CDR1 SNHLY, CDR2 FYNNEI. The CDR3 is 12 residues long. V was pared by 6 bases and J by 4 bases, with 1 base of the junction left unmatched.

This clone was observed a handful of times. The genes are TRBV7-9 and TRBJ2-1, with 10 bases aligning to TRBD2. Trimming cost V 6 bases and J 8 bases; bases outside gene matches: 13. This CDR3 contains 16 residues. Germline loops: CDR1 SEHNR, CDR2 FQNEAQ (reference sequence). CDR3 region: CASSSPLAGSFHEQFF. In DNA form, the CDR3 reads TGTGCCAGCAGTTCTCCACTAGCGGGATCGTTCCATGAGCAGTTCTTC. Full variable domain (missing parts from reference TRBV7-9 and TRBJ2-1): DTGVSQNPRHKITKRGQNVTFRCDPISEHNRLYWYRQTLGQGPEFLTYFQNEAQLEKSRLLSDRFSAERPKGSFSTLEIQRTEQGDSAMYLCASSSPLAGSFHEQFFGPGTRLTVL.

V and J are TRBV9 and TRBJ2-7, with a weak D call TRBD2 (6 bases). Trimming removed 4 bases at V and 2 bases at J, with 16 bases between. The CDR3 has 15 amino acids. Per the germline V gene, CDR1 is SGDLS and CDR2 is YYNGEE. As DNA, the CDR3 is TGTGCCAGCAGCCCCCCCGGGAGTATCACCTACGAGCAGTACTTC. Protein product: CASSPPGSITYEQYF.

V is TRBV2 and J is TRBJ2-6, with D perhaps TRBD2 (6 bases). Germline V gives CDR1 SNHLY, CDR2 FYNNEI. The length of the CDR3 is 15 residues. The V and J ends lost 4 bases and 1 base respectively, with 8 bases between them. The CDR3 bases are TGTGCCAGCAGTGGAGGGAGGTCTGGGGCCAACGTCCTGACTTTC. It codes for CASSGGRSGANVLTF.